Below, 7 T cell receptor beta chains from the same sample are listed, as sequenced in a study of blood T cell repertoires in COVID-19. Using immunoSEQ multiplex PCR, the repertoire was profiled, and TCRdb retains in-frame clones only, with some absent. Of around 280,000 clones in the sample, roughly 87% are singletons; the top ten hold about 2.2%. Sequenced sample: peripheral blood. The receptors come from a woman aged 50 to 65 who had recovered from COVID-19.

Comments on this clone: A clone one base away is much larger, so this may be a read error. This same CDR3 is encoded by further DNA sequences in the sample. The chain employs TRBV7-9 and TRBJ1-5; no clear D gene. CDR3 length: 13 amino acids. The V end was cut by 5 bases, the J end by 0 bases, with 5 bases between. Germline CDR1 SEHNR, CDR2 FQNEAQ (reference sequence). CDR3 region: CASSPSSNQPQHF. As DNA, the CDR3 is TGTGCCAGCAGCCCTAGTAGCAATCAGCCCCAGCATTTT. The full variable domain, rest sourced from reference TRBV7-9 and TRBJ1-5, is DTGVSQNPRHKITKRGQNVTFRCDPISEHNRLYWYRQTLGQGPEFLTYFQNEAQLEKSRLLSDRFSAERPKGSFSTLEIQRTEQGDSAMYLCASSPSSNQPQHFGDGTRLSIL.

The rearrangement uses TRBV18 and TRBJ2-5; D gene ambiguous. The germline gives CDR1 KGHSH, CDR2 LQKENI. The CDR3 totals 13 residues. Trimming left V 4 bases short and J 4 bases short, with 10 bases between. In nucleotides, the CDR3 is TGTGCCAGCTCACGTGGCGGCACAGAGACCCAGTACTTC. The encoded protein is CASSRGGTETQYF.

This chain connects TRBV7-2 to TRBJ2-7; TRBD2 agrees at 11 bases. There are 14 residues in the CDR3. V shed 7 bases and J 4 bases; nucleotides not matched to a gene: 6. CDR1 and CDR2 from the germline V gene are SGHTA and FQGNSA. CDR3 protein: CASTPTSGKYEQYF. In DNA, the CDR3 is TGTGCCAGCACCCCGACTAGCGGGAAATACGAGCAGTACTTC. The full variable domain, in which reference TRBV7-2 and TRBJ2-7 provide the parts outside the CDR3, is GAGVSQSPSNKVTEKGKDVELRCDPISGHTALYWYRQSLGQGLEFLIYFQGNSAPDKSGLPSDRFSAERTGGSVSTLTIQRTQQEDSAVYLCASTPTSGKYEQYFGPGTRLTVT.

The genes are TRBV10-3 and TRBJ2-3, with TRBD2 as a possible D gene (6 bases). The CDR3 loop spans 12 amino acids. With 7 bases removed from V and 3 bases from J, the gap between germline ends came to 8 bases. The germline CDR1 and CDR2 sequences are ENHRY and SYGVKD. The CDR3 DNA reads as TGTGCCATCAACGGGGGAACAGATACGCAGTATTTT. Protein sequence: CAINGGTDTQYF.

The chain joins TRBV11-3 to TRBJ2-7, with 9 bases aligning to TRBD1. From germline, CDR1 is SGHNT and CDR2 YENEEA. This CDR3 has 15 amino acids. Trimming removed 5 bases from V and 0 bases from J; junction bases left unmatched: 5. CDR3 in amino acids: CASSPGTGSSYEQYF. The CDR3 DNA reads as TGTGCCAGCAGCCCAGGGACAGGGAGCTCCTACGAGCAGTACTTC.

The chain carries TRBV27 and TRBJ2-7; 8 bases map to TRBD1. The CDR3 runs 14 residues. Losses at the gene ends were 5 bases for V and 0 bases for J; bases not matched to a gene: 3. CDR1 MNHEY and CDR2 SMNVEV come from the germline V gene (reference sequence). CDR3 in amino acids: CASSIGQGSYEQYF. The CDR3, as DNA: TGTGCCAGCAGTATCGGACAGGGCTCCTACGAGCAGTACTTC.

The chain carries TRBV19 and TRBJ2-7, with D possibly being TRBD1 (6 bases). The V gene's germline CDR1 is LNHDA and CDR2 SQIVND (reference sequence). The germline V and J ends were trimmed by 4 bases and 3 bases, with 16 bases remaining between them. This CDR3 comprises 15 residues. CDR3 residues: CASSTGQPGNYEQYF. The CDR3 DNA is TGTGCCAGTAGTACCGGACAGCCAGGAAACTACGAGCAGTACTTC.